The 6 T cell receptor beta chains listed next were all sequenced from one sample in a study of cytomegalovirus exposure and HLA in healthy donors. The PCR ran on 60 Vbeta and 13 Jbeta primers. TCRdb's copy holds only in-frame clones and misses some; the assay was immunoSEQ multiplex PCR. The sample has 200,000 to 250,000 clones; roughly 82% are singletons. Material: PBMCs. The receptors were sampled from a middle-aged woman in good health and CMV-seropositive.

The chain is built from TRBV6-4 and TRBJ1-3; D unclear. CDR3 size: 15 residues. Germline V gives CDR1 MRHNA, CDR2 SNTAGT. Trimming pared 0 bases from V and 16 bases from J, leaving 22 bases between. The CDR3 DNA sequence: TGTGCCAGCAGTGACTCGTGTCAGGAAGGTCCCTTGGGTTATTTT. Encoded protein: CASSDSCQEGPLGYF.

The chain combines TRBV15 with TRBJ1-1, with 7 bases lining up with TRBD1. The germline gives CDR1 LNHNV, CDR2 YYDKDF (reference sequence). With 0 bases clipped from V and 11 bases from J, the junction kept 9 bases outside the gene matches. CDR3 length equals 14 residues. The CDR3 DNA follows: TGTGCCACCAGCAGAGAGGATTCGGGCAGGGGGGCTTTCTTT. Protein product: CATSREDSGRGAFF.

This clone appeared a single time. The genes are TRBV7-3 and TRBJ2-3, with D perhaps TRBD2 (6 bases). V lost 2 bases and J 0 bases, leaving 6 bases between the germline ends. CDR3 size: 14 residues. CDR1 is SGHTA and CDR2 is FQGTGA in the germline V gene. This chain's CDR3 is CASSLAGSTDTQYF. The DNA of the CDR3 is TGTGCCAGCAGCTTAGCGGGAAGCACAGATACGCAGTATTTT. Full variable domain (outside the CDR3, taken from reference TRBV7-3 and TRBJ2-3): GAGVSQTPSNKVTEKGKYVELRCDPISGHTALYWYRQSLGQGPEFLIYFQGTGAADDSGLPNDRFFAVRPEGSVSTLKIQRTERGDSAVYLCASSLAGSTDTQYFGPGTRLTVL.

This clone has a handful of counts. This sequence joins TRBV29-1 and TRBJ2-3; D may be TRBD1 (6 bases). The CDR3 is 12 amino acids. V was clipped by 4 bases and J by 4 bases, with 9 bases between them. Per germline, CDR1 SQVTM and CDR2 ANQGSEA. CDR3 bases: TGCAGCGTTGGTGAGGGGGCAGATACGCAGTATTTT. Its protein product is CSVGEGADTQYF.

The V gene is TRBV5-1, the J gene TRBJ2-7; 7 bases agree with TRBD1. The J segment lost 1 base and the V segment lost 5 bases, leaving 9 bases of the junction unmatched. This CDR3 is built from 15 residues. In germline, CDR1 is SGHRS, CDR2 YFSETQ. This chain's CDR3 is CASSSLQGSSYEQYF. CDR3 nucleotide sequence: TGCGCCAGCAGTTCTTTACAGGGGTCATCCTACGAGCAGTACTTC.

As for this clone: Mismatch with germline at one junction end may stem from a read error. The sample carries other DNA sequences with the same CDR3. The chain joins TRBV4-1 to TRBJ1-1, with a possible D match to TRBD1 (5 bases). Germline V gene sequence: CDR1 MGHRA, CDR2 YSYEKL. The CDR3 loop spans 16 amino acids. CDR3 protein: CASSQGQGIMNTEAFF. In DNA form, the CDR3 reads TGCGCCAGTAGCCAAGGCCAGGGAATTATGAACACTGAAGCTTTCTTT.